The clone carrying this T cell receptor beta chain has just a few counts. The data are from a study of T cells in Graves' hyperthyroidism and ophthalmopathy. The germline gives CDR1 MNHEY, CDR2 SMNVEV (reference sequence). V gave up 6 bases and J gave up 1 base; unmatched junction bases: 8. The CDR3 extends over 15 amino acids. Amplified TCR beta CDR3 regions came from RNA transcripts. In the first-round RT-PCR of the TCR CDR3, the HTBI primer set was used. TCRdb reprocessed the multiplex PCR reads with MiXCR, giving one entry per CDR3 protein. Of around 300,000 distinct CDR3 sequences in the sample, roughly a fifth were seen once.

This receptor was obtained from a man aged 45-65 years with Graves' ophthalmopathy. V gene TRBV27 combines with J gene TRBJ2-7; TRBD1 matches 8 bases. The sequenced material came from blood. The CDR3 is CASSFSGQASYEQYF. The DNA for the CDR3 is TGTGCCAGCAGCTTTTCGGGACAGGCGTCCTACGAGCAGTACTTC.